Listed below are T cell receptor beta chains from one sample, sequenced in a study of blood T cell repertoires in COVID-19. Clones were sequenced by immunoSEQ multiplex PCR, and TCRdb holds only the in-frame ones, with some missing. The profile shows about 430,000 clones, 70% to 90% of them singletons. Specimen: PBMCs or T cells enriched from blood (not recorded which). The receptors stem from a young woman who had been exposed to COVID-19. The CDR3 runs from the conserved cysteine through the conserved F or W. The order of the fields is J gene, clone size, V gene, D gene, CDR3 DNA, CDR3 protein. D genes are given only for firm matches. A row's size may be missing; if present it is once, few, many or a size class.

TRBJ2-7,NA,TRBV4-3,TRBD1,TGCGCCAGCAGCCAAGGGGGGACAGGCTCCTACGAGCAGTACTTC,CASSQGGTGSYEQYF
TRBJ2-1,once,TRBV7-2,TRBD2,TGTGCCAGCAGCTTCAAGAGCGGGGGGCGGGTTGAGCAGTTCTTC,CASSFKSGGRVEQFF
TRBJ1-1,NA,TRBV28,NA,TGTGCCAGCAGCCTGGACGGACTAATGAACACTGAAGCTTTCTTT,CASSLDGLMNTEAFF
TRBJ2-5,NA,TRBV5-1,NA,TGCGCCAGCAGCTTGGACAGGAAAGAGACCCAGTACTTC,CASSLDRKETQYF
TRBJ2-7,NA,TRBV3-1/TRBV3-2,NA,TGTGCCAGCAGCCAAGTAGGGTTAGTAATGGGGCCCTACGAGCAGTACTTC,CASSQVGLVMGPYEQYF
TRBJ2-5,NA,TRBV5-1,TRBD2,TGCGCCAGCAGCTTCGCGACTAGCGGGGACTTCCAAGAGACCCAGTACTTC,CASSFATSGDFQETQYF
TRBJ1-2,NA,TRBV10-1,TRBD1,TGCGCCAGCAGCGCCGGGACAGGGAATGGCTACACCTTC,CASSAGTGNGYTF
TRBJ2-7,once,TRBV27,NA,TGTGTACGGTCGGCAGGGTGGTGCTACTACGAGCAGTACTTC,CVRSAGWCYYEQYF
TRBJ1-2,NA,TRBV29-1,NA,TGCAGCGTTGGGGCAGAACTCTATGGCTACACCTTC,CSVGAELYGYTF
TRBJ1-1,NA,TRBV12-3/TRBV12-4,TRBD1,TGTGCCAGCGACAGGGGGCGCATCACTGAAGCTTTCTTT,CASDRGRITEAFF
TRBJ2-5,NA,TRBV7-3,TRBD1,TGTGCCAGCAGCTTAATGGGCAGGGGGCTCGTAGAGACCCAGTACTTC,CASSLMGRGLVETQYF
TRBJ1-6,NA,TRBV7-2,NA,TGTGCCAGCAGCGCGCAGGATTCACCCCTCCACTTT,CASSAQDSPLHF
TRBJ1-6,NA,TRBV3-1/TRBV3-2,NA,TGTGCCAGCAGCCAAGATCCGGTAAAGGGGCGGTTCTCCGTCTATAATTCACCCCTCCACTTT,CASSQDPVKGRFSVYNSPLHF
TRBJ2-1,NA,TRBV7-9,NA,TGTGCCAGCAGCTGGGACACGGCCTACAATGAGCAGTTCTTC,CASSWDTAYNEQFF
TRBJ1-5,NA,TRBV19,NA,TGTGCCAGTACCGATATCCTCCAGGGATCTAGCAATCAGCCCCAGCATTTT,CASTDILQGSSNQPQHF
TRBJ1-4,NA,TRBV27,NA,TGTGCCAGCAGTTCGGACAGTTTTAGGGAAAAACTGTTTTTT,CASSSDSFREKLFF
TRBJ1-5,NA,TRBV7-8,TRBD1,TGTGCCAGCAGCTCCCTGGACAGGTATAGCAATCAGCCCCAGCATTTT,CASSSLDRYSNQPQHF
TRBJ1-2,NA,TRBV9,NA,TGTGCCAGCAGCGTGGGGGCCACCGCGTATGGCTACACCTTC,CASSVGATAYGYTF
TRBJ1-5,NA,TRBV4-1,NA,TGCGCCAGCAGCCGGGGTGACCTGGGAGGTCAGCCCCAGCATTTT,CASSRGDLGGQPQHF
TRBJ1-4,NA,TRBV19,NA,TGTGCCAGTAGTAACACAGCAACTAATGAAAAACTGTTTTTT,CASSNTATNEKLFF
TRBJ1-2,NA,TRBV18,TRBD1,TGTGCCAGCTCAAGAGGGACAGGGGGTACCTCTAACTATGGCTACACCTTC,CASSRGTGGTSNYGYTF
TRBJ1-1,NA,TRBV7-2,NA,TGTGCCAGCAGCTTATTTACAGGCGCCAACACTGAAGCTTTCTTT,CASSLFTGANTEAFF
TRBJ2-1,NA,TRBV24-1,NA,TGTGCCACCAGTGGGCTAGACTCCTACAATGAGCAGTTCTTC,CATSGLDSYNEQFF
TRBJ2-7,NA,TRBV6-5,TRBD2,TGTGCCAGCAGTTCTCTAGCGGGAGGGTCCTACGAGCAGTACTTC,CASSSLAGGSYEQYF
TRBJ1-5,once,TRBV27,NA,TGTGCCAGCAGTTTATCGAGGAATCAGCCCCAGCATTTT,CASSLSRNQPQHF
TRBJ2-7,NA,TRBV28,NA,TGTGCCAGCAGTACCCCTGGACTTCTACGGCAGTACTTC,CASSTPGLLRQYF
TRBJ2-2,NA,TRBV19,TRBD1,TGTGCCAGTAGGGAGTGGGGGACAGGTGTTATCGGGGAGCTGTTTTTT,CASREWGTGVIGELFF
TRBJ2-2,NA,TRBV4-2,NA,TGTGCCAGCAGCCAAGATCCCAGCGGATCGAACACCGGGGAGCTGTTTTTT,CASSQDPSGSNTGELFF
TRBJ2-1,NA,TRBV6-2/TRBV6-3,NA,TGTGCCAGCACCCCGTCCGAGGGCAATGAGCAGTTCTTC,CASTPSEGNEQFF
TRBJ2-1,NA,TRBV7-2,NA,TGTGCCAGCAGCTACTCAGGGCTTCCCTACAATGAGCAGTTCTTC,CASSYSGLPYNEQFF
TRBJ2-5,NA,TRBV7-9,TRBD1,TGTGCCAGCAGCCCAGGGACAGCCCAAGAGACCCAGTACTTC,CASSPGTAQETQYF
TRBJ2-1,NA,TRBV27,TRBD2,TGTGCCAGCAGTTTATTGGGCGGGAGAGGGAATGAGCAGTTCTTC,CASSLLGGRGNEQFF
TRBJ2-1,NA,TRBV7-2,NA,TGTGCCACCCTAAGATCGCGAGGGAGCAATGAGCAGTTCTTC,CATLRSRGSNEQFF
TRBJ2-1,NA,TRBV7-3,TRBD1,TGTGCCAGCAGCCCGCCTTTAGGGACAGGGTCAGACAATGAGCAGTTCTTC,CASSPPLGTGSDNEQFF
TRBJ2-2,few,TRBV5-1,NA,TGCGCCAGCAGACCGGGACACCTCACCGGGGAGCTGTTTTTT,CASRPGHLTGELFF
TRBJ2-7,NA,TRBV20-1,TRBD1,TGCAGTGCTAGTGGACAGGACTACGAGCAGTACTTC,CSASGQDYEQYF
TRBJ2-2,few,TRBV5-1,TRBD1,TGCGCCAGCAGCTATTCCCTCTCACAGGGGTATACCGGGGAGCTGTTTTTT,CASSYSLSQGYTGELFF
TRBJ2-7,once,TRBV27,NA,TGTGCCAGCAGCCCTAGGGGCGCGGGGGAGCAGTACTTC,CASSPRGAGEQYF
TRBJ2-1,NA,TRBV9,NA,TGTGCCAGCAGCGTATATGGTTCGGTCAATGAGCAGTTCTTC,CASSVYGSVNEQFF
TRBJ1-4,few,TRBV18,NA,TGTGCCAGCTCACCTAGACAGGAGGATAATGAAAAACTGTTTTTT,CASSPRQEDNEKLFF
TRBJ2-3,NA,TRBV10-2,TRBD2,TGCGCCAGCAGGCGAGCGGGAGGGCGGGGTGATACGCAGTATTTT,CASRRAGGRGDTQYF
TRBJ2-7,NA,TRBV6-4,NA,TGTGCCAGCGGAACTTTTGGGCAGGGGAACCACGAGCAGTACTTC,CASGTFGQGNHEQYF
TRBJ2-1,NA,TRBV11-2,TRBD1,TGTGCCAGCAGCTTTAGGACAGGGGTGGACAATGAGCAGTTCTTC,CASSFRTGVDNEQFF
TRBJ1-3,NA,TRBV9,NA,TGTGCCAGCAGCGTAGGTGGAGGAATCTCTGGAAACACCATATATTTT,CASSVGGGISGNTIYF
TRBJ2-7,NA,TRBV7-9,TRBD2,TGTGCCAGCAGCTTCGTTTCGGGAGGGCCGAAATACGAGCAGTACTTC,CASSFVSGGPKYEQYF
TRBJ1-2,NA,TRBV5-4,TRBD1,TGTGCCAGCAGCCAAACAGGGGGCTTGGACTATGGCTACACCTTC,CASSQTGGLDYGYTF
TRBJ2-5,NA,TRBV4-1,NA,TGCGCCAGCAGCCAAGGAATGCGGGGCCTAGGGGAGACCCAGTACTTC,CASSQGMRGLGETQYF
TRBJ2-5,once,TRBV27,TRBD2,TGTGCCAGCAGCACGCGGGGGGCCCAAGAGACCCAGTACTTC,CASSTRGAQETQYF
TRBJ1-2,NA,TRBV30,TRBD1,TGTGCCTGGAGTCGACAGGGAGGAGATGGCTACACCTTC,CAWSRQGGDGYTF
TRBJ2-1,few,TRBV6-5,NA,TGTGCCAGCAGTTACGTCGCTACAACCTCCTACAGAGAGCAGTTCTTC,CASSYVATTSYREQFF
TRBJ2-7,NA,TRBV29-1,TRBD1,TGCAGCGCCAGCGGACAGGGCTCCCACGAGCAGTACTTC,CSASGQGSHEQYF
TRBJ2-2,NA,TRBV19,NA,TGTGCCAGTGTCAATATTCCTCCTGGGCCAGGGACCGGGGAGCTGTTTTTT,CASVNIPPGPGTGELFF
TRBJ2-3,NA,TRBV5-5,NA,TGTGCCAGGCAAACTGCCAGCACAGATACGCAGTATTTT,CARQTASTDTQYF
TRBJ2-7,once,TRBV14,NA,TGTGCCAGCAGCCAGGGCAGGCTAGCATACGAGCAGTACTTC,CASSQGRLAYEQYF
TRBJ2-5,NA,TRBV7-9,TRBD1,TGTGCCAGCAGCTTATCCTCGACAGGGGAGGAGACCCAGTACTTC,CASSLSSTGEETQYF
TRBJ1-5,NA,TRBV7-9,NA,TGTGCCAGCAGCTTCAGCAGGGCTCACCCCGATTCCAATCAGCCCCAGCATTTT,CASSFSRAHPDSNQPQHF